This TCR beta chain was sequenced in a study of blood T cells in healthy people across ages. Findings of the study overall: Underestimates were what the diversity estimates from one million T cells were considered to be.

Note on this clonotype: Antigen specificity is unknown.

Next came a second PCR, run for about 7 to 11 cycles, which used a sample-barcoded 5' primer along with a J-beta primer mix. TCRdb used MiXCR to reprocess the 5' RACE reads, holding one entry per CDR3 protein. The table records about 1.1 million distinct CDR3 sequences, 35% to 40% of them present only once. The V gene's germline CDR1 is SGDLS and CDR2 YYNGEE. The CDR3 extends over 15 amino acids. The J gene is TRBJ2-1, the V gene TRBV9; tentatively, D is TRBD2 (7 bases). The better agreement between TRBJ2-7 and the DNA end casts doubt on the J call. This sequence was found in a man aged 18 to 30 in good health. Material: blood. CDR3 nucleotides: TGTGCCAGCAGCGTAGAGGGGGGGGCCTACAATGAGCAGTACTTC. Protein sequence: CASSVEGGAYNEQYF.